This T cell receptor (beta chain) was sequenced in a study of Graves' ophthalmopathy and Graves' hyperthyroidism. The CDR3 totals 13 residues. Between the trimmed V and J ends, which lost 3 bases and 2 bases, there was a span of 10 bases. Per germline, CDR1 SQVTM and CDR2 ANQGSEA. This clonotype was observed many times. RNA transcripts provided the template for amplifying TCR beta CDR3 regions. Scientists carried out first-round RT-PCR using HTBI primers and then a second-round multiplex PCR. TCRdb processed the multiplex PCR reads anew with MiXCR; each CDR3 protein has one entry. The table includes 900,000 to 1,200,000 distinct CDR3 sequences, about 38% detected once.

The rearrangement uses TRBV29-1 and TRBJ2-5, with a possible D match to TRBD2 (7 bases). Sequencing used peripheral blood or thyroid tissue (not recorded which). This receptor was identified in an adult man with Graves' hyperthyroidism. The CDR3 region is CSVDGGAQETQYF. CDR3 DNA: TGCAGCGTTGATGGGGGGGCTCAAGAGACCCAGTACTTC. Based on the CDR3 plus reference TRBV29-1 and TRBJ2-5, the full variable domain is SAVISQKPSRDICQRGTSLTIQCQVDSQVTMMFWYRQQPGQSLTLIATANQGSEATYESGFVIDKFPISRPNLTFSTLTVSNMSPEDSSIYLCSVDGGAQETQYFGPGTRLLVL.